Listed below are T cell receptor beta chains from one sample, sequenced in a study of blood T cell repertoires in COVID-19. The protocol was immunoSEQ multiplex PCR, while the TCRdb copy is restricted to in-frame clones and leaves out a portion. The sample includes approximately 270,000 clones, approximately 89% of them seen just once. Sequencing was performed on peripheral blood. The receptors here all came from a man aged 40-55 years with active or convalescent COVID-19. CDR3s include the opening cysteine and the closing phenylalanine or tryptophan. D genes are given only for firm matches. Size is stated for part of the rows, as once, few or many counts, or as a class when the clone is expanded.

CDR3aa	CDR3nt	v_gene	d_gene	abundance	j_gene
CASSQKGGYEKLFF	TGTGCCAGCAGCCAGAAAGGGGGATACGAAAAACTGTTTTTT	TRBV3-1/TRBV3-2	NA	NA	TRBJ1-4
CATSGGPPYEQYF	TGTGCCACCTCCGGGGGGCCCCCCTACGAGCAGTACTTC	TRBV24-1	NA	few	TRBJ2-7
CASSAGQGSSNQPQHF	TGTGCCAGCAGTGCTGGGCAGGGATCTAGCAATCAGCCCCAGCATTTT	TRBV6-2/TRBV6-3	NA	few	TRBJ1-5
CASSLVSGSREQYF	TGCGCCAGCAGCTTGGTATCAGGGTCTCGCGAGCAGTACTTC	TRBV5-1	NA	once	TRBJ2-7
CSVEDNRSGANVLTF	TGCAGCGTTGAAGATAACAGGTCCGGGGCCAACGTCCTGACTTTC	TRBV29-1	NA	NA	TRBJ2-6
CASSPSTGRTYEQYF	TGTGCCAGCAGTCCATCTACGGGAAGGACCTACGAGCAGTACTTC	TRBV27	NA	NA	TRBJ2-7
CASSPRGQGIGPQHF	TGTGCCAGCTCACCAAGGGGGCAGGGGATAGGGCCCCAGCATTTT	TRBV18	TRBD1	NA	TRBJ1-5
CASSYSRADGKAFF	TGTGCCAGCAGTTACTCGAGGGCGGACGGTAAAGCTTTCTTT	TRBV6-5	NA	once	TRBJ1-1
CASGVGELFF	TGTGCCAGTGGAGTCGGGGAGCTGTTTTTT	TRBV19	NA	NA	TRBJ2-2
CASSRSSGGASTDTQYF	TGCGCCAGCAGCCGTTCTAGCGGGGGGGCTAGCACAGATACGCAGTATTTT	TRBV4-1	TRBD2	NA	TRBJ2-3
CASSPNGLAGDTQYF	TGTGCCAGCAGCCCGAATGGACTAGCGGGAGATACGCAGTATTTT	TRBV11-2	TRBD2	once	TRBJ2-3
CSVEGEGTRSAYEQYF	TGCAGCGTTGAAGGGGAGGGGACTAGGAGTGCGTACGAGCAGTACTTC	TRBV29-1	TRBD2	NA	TRBJ2-7
CASSLFGGPTGEQFF	TGTGCCAGCAGCTTGTTCGGGGGGCCTACGGGCGAGCAGTTCTTC	TRBV7-3	NA	NA	TRBJ2-1
CASSQPPQSGSYNEQFF	TGCGCCAGCAGCCAACCACCCCAGAGCGGCTCCTACAATGAGCAGTTCTTC	TRBV4-1	NA	NA	TRBJ2-1
CASSGQGREVNTEAFF	TGTGCCAGCAGTGGACAGGGGCGAGAGGTGAACACTGAAGCTTTCTTT	TRBV25-1	TRBD1	NA	TRBJ1-1
CASSLGQNTEAFF	TGTGCCAGCTCGCTGGGACAGAACACTGAAGCTTTCTTT	TRBV18	NA	NA	TRBJ1-1
CATSAGWGPQHF	TGTGCCACCTCGGCAGGGTGGGGGCCCCAGCATTTT	TRBV19	NA	NA	TRBJ1-5
CASSTGQGNQETQYF	TGTGCCAGCAGCACAGGACAGGGCAACCAAGAGACCCAGTACTTC	TRBV9	TRBD1	NA	TRBJ2-5
CAIRDPDGTANTEAFF	TGTGCCATCAGAGATCCGGACGGGACAGCGAACACTGAAGCTTTCTTT	TRBV10-3	TRBD1	NA	TRBJ1-1
CASSLDMNTEAFF	TGCGCCAGCAGCTTGGATATGAACACTGAAGCTTTCTTT	TRBV5-1	NA	NA	TRBJ1-1
CASSPFASGIKNIQYF	TGTGCCAGCTCACCTTTCGCTAGCGGGATTAAAAACATTCAGTACTTC	TRBV18	TRBD2	NA	TRBJ2-4
CASSASGGEQYF	TGTGCCAGCAGCGCCTCGGGGGGCGAGCAGTACTTC	TRBV9	TRBD2	NA	TRBJ2-7
CASSLVSDSSYEQYF	TGTGCCAGCAGCTTAGTTTCGGACTCTTCCTACGAGCAGTACTTC	TRBV7-6	NA	NA	TRBJ2-7
CASSSTGTNQPQHF	TGTGCCAGCAGCTCGACAGGGACCAATCAGCCCCAGCATTTT	TRBV7-6	TRBD1	NA	TRBJ1-5
CASRRQESSDGYTF	TGTGCCAGCCGTAGACAGGAAAGTTCGGATGGCTACACCTTC	TRBV9	NA	once	TRBJ1-2
CASSVVASGNGRETQYF	TGTGCCAGCAGCGTAGTGGCTAGCGGGAACGGGCGGGAGACCCAGTACTTC	TRBV9	TRBD2	NA	TRBJ2-5
CASSSEGATTDTQYF	TGCGCCAGCAGCAGCGAGGGGGCGACCACAGATACGCAGTATTTT	TRBV5-1	TRBD1	NA	TRBJ2-3
CATQPTGQGIYGYTF	TGTGCCACCCAGCCAACGGGACAGGGGATTTATGGCTACACCTTC	TRBV10-3	TRBD1	once	TRBJ1-2
CASSIGLAGELHEQYF	TGTGCCAGTAGTATTGGACTAGCGGGAGAACTCCACGAGCAGTACTTC	TRBV19	TRBD2	NA	TRBJ2-7
CASSLVGTIYEQYF	TGTGCCAGCAGCTTAGTCGGGACAATCTACGAGCAGTACTTC	TRBV11-2	NA	NA	TRBJ2-7
CASSLGTGGVMGGTQYF	TGTGCCAGCAGCTTAGGGACAGGGGGCGTTATGGGGGGAACGCAGTATTTT	TRBV5-4	TRBD1	NA	TRBJ2-3
CASSLAFSGRNQETQYF	TGTGCCAGCAGCTTAGCTTTCAGCGGGAGGAACCAAGAGACCCAGTACTTC	TRBV11-2	TRBD2	NA	TRBJ2-5
CASSLGNRGWNQPQHF	TGTGCCAGCAGCTTAGGGAACAGGGGATGGAATCAGCCCCAGCATTTT	TRBV7-2	TRBD1	medium-sized	TRBJ1-5